This TCR beta chain was retrieved from a study of cytomegalovirus exposure and HLA in healthy donors. Study-level findings and limits: Indistinguishable V segments such as TRBV6-2 and TRBV6-3 were excluded. Testing in vitro showed a few CMV-associated chains specific for CMV antigens. Accurate HLA-A and HLA-B prediction from TCR beta sequences was reported for most subjects.

Regarding this clone: Its matching antigen is unknown.

It was healthy bone marrow donors who served as donors. A multiplex PCR was run with 60 Vbeta primers and 13 Jbeta primers. Using immunoSEQ multiplex PCR, the repertoire was profiled, and TCRdb retains in-frame clones only, with some absent. This table has about 240,000 clones, around 83% appearing once. V was trimmed by 0 bases and J by 2 bases, leaving 6 bases between them. CDR1 and CDR2 (germline): MRHNA, SNTAGT. This CDR3 region has 14 residues. The origin of this receptor is a girl aged 2 to 9 in good health and CMV-seronegative. This chain links TRBV6-4 with TRBJ2-3, with a tentative D call TRBD2 (5 bases). Sequenced input: PBMCs. The CDR3 DNA reads TGTGCCAGCAGTGACTCGACTATCACAGATACGCAGTATTTT. It yields the protein CASSDSTITDTQYF.